The clone carrying this TCR beta chain was observed a few times. Its antigen remains unknown. Germline V lookup: CDR1 MNHEY, CDR2 SVGAGI. V lost 6 bases to trimming and J lost 10 bases; unmatched junction nucleotides: 11. The CDR3 contains 15 residues. The data stem from a study of PD-L1 blockade in urothelial cancer. Study overall: Atezolizumab 1,200 mg was given intravenously every 3 weeks, starting 2014. Counts from blood samples showed a median of 141,255 T cells. Blood drawn 3 weeks (second dose) and 6 weeks after treatment start was analyzed.

As for time point: peripheral blood 6 weeks after treatment start. The study's findings and limits: Below-median pretreatment blood TCR clonality was a predictor of better survival.

Here immunoSEQ multiplex PCR was the method, and the copy in TCRdb shows in-frame clones only, minus some. The sample records over 70,000 clones, around 78% being singletons. The V call is TRBV6-5, the J call TRBJ1-6; 8 bases map to TRBD1. The specimen comprised PBMCs, sampled around atezolizumab (anti-PD-L1) treatment. The sequence was obtained from a man aged 65 to 85 with urothelial cancer. The CDR3 spells CASRAPGQAGSPLHF. The CDR3 bases are TGTGCCAGCAGGGCGCCGGGACAGGCGGGATCACCCCTCCACTTT.